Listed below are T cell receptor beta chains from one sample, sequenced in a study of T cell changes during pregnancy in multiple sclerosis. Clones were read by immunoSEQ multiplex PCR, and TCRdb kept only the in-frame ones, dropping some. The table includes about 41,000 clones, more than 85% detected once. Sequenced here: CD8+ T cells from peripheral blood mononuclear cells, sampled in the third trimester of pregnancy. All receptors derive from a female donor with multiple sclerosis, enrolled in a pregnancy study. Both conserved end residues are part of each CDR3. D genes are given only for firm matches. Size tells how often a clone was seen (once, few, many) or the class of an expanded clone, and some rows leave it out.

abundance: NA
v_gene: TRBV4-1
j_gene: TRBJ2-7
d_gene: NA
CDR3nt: TGCGCCAGCAGCCATACCCCAGGGGAGGGGGAGCAGTACTTC
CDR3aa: CASSHTPGEGEQYF

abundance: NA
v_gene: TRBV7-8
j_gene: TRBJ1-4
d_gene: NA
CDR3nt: TGTGCCAGCAGCCCTTGGACAGAAACTAATGAAAAACTGTTTTTT
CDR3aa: CASSPWTETNEKLFF

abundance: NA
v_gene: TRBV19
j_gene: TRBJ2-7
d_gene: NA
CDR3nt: TGTGCCAGTAGTGATAGCTCCTACGAGCAGTACTTC
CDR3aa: CASSDSSYEQYF

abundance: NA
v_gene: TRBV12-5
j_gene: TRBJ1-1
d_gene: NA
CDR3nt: TGTGCTAGTGGTTTGGTAAAGGGAGGGAACACTGAAGCTTTCTTT
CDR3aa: CASGLVKGGNTEAFF

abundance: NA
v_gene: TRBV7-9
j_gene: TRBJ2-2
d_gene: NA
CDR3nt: TGTGCCAGCAGCCCACAGGCCAGGTACACCGGGGAGCTGTTTTTT
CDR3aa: CASSPQARYTGELFF

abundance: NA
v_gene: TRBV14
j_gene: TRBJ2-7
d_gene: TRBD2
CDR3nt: TGTGCCAGCAGCCATTTAGCGGGAGGGGTGTACGAGCAGTACTTC
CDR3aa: CASSHLAGGVYEQYF

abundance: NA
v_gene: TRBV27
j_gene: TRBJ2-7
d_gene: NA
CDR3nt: TGTGCCAGCAGTTTCTCCCCGAGCTCCTACGAGCAGTACTTC
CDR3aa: CASSFSPSSYEQYF

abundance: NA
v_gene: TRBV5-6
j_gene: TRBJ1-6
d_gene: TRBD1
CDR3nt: TGTGCCAGCAGTGGGACAGTGAATTCACCCCTCCACTTT
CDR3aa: CASSGTVNSPLHF

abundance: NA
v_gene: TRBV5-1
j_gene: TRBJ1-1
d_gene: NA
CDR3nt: TGCGCCAGCAGCCCGGACTTCGGTGAAGCTTTCTTT
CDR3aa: CASSPDFGEAFF

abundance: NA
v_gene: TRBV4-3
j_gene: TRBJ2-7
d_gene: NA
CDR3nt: TGCGCCAGCAGCCAAGGACAGTGGGGACTTTACGAGCAGTACTTC
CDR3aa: CASSQGQWGLYEQYF

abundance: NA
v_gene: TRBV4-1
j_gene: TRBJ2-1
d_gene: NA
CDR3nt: TGCGCCAGCAGCCACGGACAGTCCAGCGACCGGCCGTTCTTC
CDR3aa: CASSHGQSSDRPFF

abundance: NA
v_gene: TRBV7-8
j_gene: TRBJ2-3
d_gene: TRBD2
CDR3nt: TGTGCCAGCAGCCTACTAGCGGGGGCTGCAGATACGCAGTATTTT
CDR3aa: CASSLLAGAADTQYF

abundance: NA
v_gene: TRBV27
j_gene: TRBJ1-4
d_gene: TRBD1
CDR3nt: TGTGCCAGCAGTCGAACAGCCGGGACAGGGTGGGAAAAACTGTTTTTT
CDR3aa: CASSRTAGTGWEKLFF

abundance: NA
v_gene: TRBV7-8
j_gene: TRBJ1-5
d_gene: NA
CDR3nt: TGTGCCAGCAGCTTAGCCACGCGGCAGCCCCAGCATTTT
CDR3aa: CASSLATRQPQHF

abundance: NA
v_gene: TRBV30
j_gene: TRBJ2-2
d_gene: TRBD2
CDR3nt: TGTGCCTGGAGCCGCCGCGCGGCGGGAGATTCATCCGGGGAGCTGTTTTTT
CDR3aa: CAWSRRAAGDSSGELFF

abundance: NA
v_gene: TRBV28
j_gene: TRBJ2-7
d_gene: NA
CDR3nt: TGTGCCAGCAGTACCGACAGCTACGAGCAGTACTTC
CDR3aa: CASSTDSYEQYF

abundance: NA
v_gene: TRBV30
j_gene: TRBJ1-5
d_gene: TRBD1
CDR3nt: TGTGCCTGGAGTCCTTTTTCAGGGGGCGGTCAGCCCCAGCATTTT
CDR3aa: CAWSPFSGGGQPQHF

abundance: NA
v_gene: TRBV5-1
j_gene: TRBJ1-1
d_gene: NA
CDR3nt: TGCGCCAGCAGCTTGGATGGCGGGGCTATGAACACTGAAGCTTTCTTT
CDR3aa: CASSLDGGAMNTEAFF

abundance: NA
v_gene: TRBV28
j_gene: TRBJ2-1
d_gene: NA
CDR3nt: TGTGCCAGCAGTTTGACAGGTGGAGGTTCCGATGAGCAGTTCTTC
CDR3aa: CASSLTGGGSDEQFF

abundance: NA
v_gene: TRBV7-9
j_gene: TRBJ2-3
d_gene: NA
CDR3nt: TGTGCCAGCAGCTTGGGGGCGCGGGTCACAGATACGCAGTATTTT
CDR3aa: CASSLGARVTDTQYF

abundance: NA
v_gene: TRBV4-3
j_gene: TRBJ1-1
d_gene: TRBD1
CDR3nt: TGCGCCAGCAGCCAGGACAGGTTCGCCATGAACACTGAAGCTTTCTTT
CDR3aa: CASSQDRFAMNTEAFF

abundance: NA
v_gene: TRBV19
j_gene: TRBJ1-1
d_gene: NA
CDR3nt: TGTGCCAGTAGTTTTCGAGCGGGAACAAGGACTGAAGCTTTCTTT
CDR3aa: CASSFRAGTRTEAFF

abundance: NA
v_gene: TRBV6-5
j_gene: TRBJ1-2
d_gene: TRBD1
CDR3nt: TGTGCCAGCAGTTATTTCCAGGGGGCCAACTATGGCTACACCTTC
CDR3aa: CASSYFQGANYGYTF

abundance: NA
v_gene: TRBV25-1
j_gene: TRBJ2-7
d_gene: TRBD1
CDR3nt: TGTGCCAGCAGTGAACGGGGACAGGGGGCCTACGAGCAGTACTTC
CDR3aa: CASSERGQGAYEQYF

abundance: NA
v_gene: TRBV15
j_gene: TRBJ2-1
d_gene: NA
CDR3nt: TGTGCCACCAGCAGAGCAGGGGGGCTTGAGCAGTTCTTC
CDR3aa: CATSRAGGLEQFF

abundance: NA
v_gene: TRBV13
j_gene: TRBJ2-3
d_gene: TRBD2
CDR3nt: TGTGCCAGCAGAGGACTAGCGGGGATTACAGATACGCAGTATTTT
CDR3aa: CASRGLAGITDTQYF

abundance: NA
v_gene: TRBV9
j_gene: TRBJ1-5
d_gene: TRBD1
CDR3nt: TGTGCCAGCAGCGCGACAGGGCATAGCAATCAGCCCCAGCATTTT
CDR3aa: CASSATGHSNQPQHF

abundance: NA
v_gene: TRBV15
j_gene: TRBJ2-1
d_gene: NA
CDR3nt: TGTGCCACCAGCAGAGACGGCGGGATTGGTAACAATGAGCAGTTCTTC
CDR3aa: CATSRDGGIGNNEQFF

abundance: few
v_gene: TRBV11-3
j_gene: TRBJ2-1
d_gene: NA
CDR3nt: TGTGCCAGCAGCTTAGCGGGACACCCCTACAATGAGCAGTTCTTC
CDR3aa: CASSLAGHPYNEQFF

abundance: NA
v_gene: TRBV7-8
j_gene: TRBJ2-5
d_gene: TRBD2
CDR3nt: TGTGCCAGCAGCTTAGCGCTAAGCGGGGGTGATGAGACCCAGTACTTC
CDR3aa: CASSLALSGGDETQYF

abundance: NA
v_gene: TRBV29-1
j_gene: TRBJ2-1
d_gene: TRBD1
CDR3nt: TGCAGCGTTGGGACAGGGGATTATGGTGAGCAGTTCTTC
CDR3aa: CSVGTGDYGEQFF

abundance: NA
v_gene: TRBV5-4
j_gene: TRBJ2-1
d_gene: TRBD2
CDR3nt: TGTGCCAGCAGCCCGGGACTAGCTGCTGAGCAGTTCTTC
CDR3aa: CASSPGLAAEQFF

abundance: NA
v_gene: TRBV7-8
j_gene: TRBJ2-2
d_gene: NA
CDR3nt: TGTGCCAGCAGCTTAGACAGGGCGTACACCGGGGAGCTGTTTTTT
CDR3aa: CASSLDRAYTGELFF

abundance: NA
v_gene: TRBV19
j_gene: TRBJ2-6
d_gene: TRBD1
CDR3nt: TGTGCCCTGACCGGGACAGGGGGAACTGGGGCCAACGTCCTGACTTTC
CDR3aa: CALTGTGGTGANVLTF

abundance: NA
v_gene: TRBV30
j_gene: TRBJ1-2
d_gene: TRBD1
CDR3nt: TGTGCCTGGAGCTCGACAGGGGAGGGCTACACCTTC
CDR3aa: CAWSSTGEGYTF

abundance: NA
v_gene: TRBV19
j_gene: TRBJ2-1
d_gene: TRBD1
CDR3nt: TGTGCCAGTTTCACCGGGACAGGGCCCAATGAGCAGTTCTTC
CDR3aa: CASFTGTGPNEQFF

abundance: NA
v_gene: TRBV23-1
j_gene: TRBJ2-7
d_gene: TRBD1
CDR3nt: TGCGCCAGCAGTCACCCGCCACAGGGGGAGAAAAGCGAGCAGTACTTC
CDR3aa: CASSHPPQGEKSEQYF

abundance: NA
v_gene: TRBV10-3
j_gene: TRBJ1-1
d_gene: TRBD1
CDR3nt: TGTGCCAGCCGCGGGACAGGGGGCAACATAAACACTGAAGCTTTCTTT
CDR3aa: CASRGTGGNINTEAFF

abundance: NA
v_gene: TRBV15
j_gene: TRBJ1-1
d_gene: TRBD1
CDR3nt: TGTGCCACCAGCAGAGACCAGGGGGCGAACACTGAAGCTTTCTTT
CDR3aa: CATSRDQGANTEAFF

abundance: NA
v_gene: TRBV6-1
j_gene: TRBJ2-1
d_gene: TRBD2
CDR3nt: TGTGCCAGCAGTGCGGGACTACAGATTTCCTACAATGAGCAGTTCTTC
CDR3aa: CASSAGLQISYNEQFF

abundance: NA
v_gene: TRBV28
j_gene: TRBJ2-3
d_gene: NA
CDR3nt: TGTGCCAGCAGTTTTGGGCTCGAGAATATGCAGTATTTT
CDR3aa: CASSFGLENMQYF

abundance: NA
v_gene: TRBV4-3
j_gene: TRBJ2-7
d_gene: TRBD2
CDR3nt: TGCGCCAGCAGCCAAACTAGCGGGGGGGCCTACGAGCAGTACTTC
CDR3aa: CASSQTSGGAYEQYF

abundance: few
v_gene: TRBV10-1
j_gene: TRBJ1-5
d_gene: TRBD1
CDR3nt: TGCGCCAGCACATACCCGGACAGGGGAATTTTTCAGCCCCAGCATTTT
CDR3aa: CASTYPDRGIFQPQHF